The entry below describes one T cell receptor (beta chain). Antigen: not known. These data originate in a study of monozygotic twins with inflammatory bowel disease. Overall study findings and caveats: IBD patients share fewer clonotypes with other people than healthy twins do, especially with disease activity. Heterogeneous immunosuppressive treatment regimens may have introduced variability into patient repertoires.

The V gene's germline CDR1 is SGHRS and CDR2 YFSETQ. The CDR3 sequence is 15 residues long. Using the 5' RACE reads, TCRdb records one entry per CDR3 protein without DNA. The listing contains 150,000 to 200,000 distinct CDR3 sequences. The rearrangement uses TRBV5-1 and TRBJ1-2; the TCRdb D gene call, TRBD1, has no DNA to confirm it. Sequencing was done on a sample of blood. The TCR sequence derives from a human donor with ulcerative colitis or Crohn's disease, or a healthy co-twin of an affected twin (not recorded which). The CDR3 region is CASSLAGGWVYGYTF.